This TCR beta chain derives from a study of breast tumors, draining lymph nodes, adjacent tissues. Notes on the study in general: Data only fit, rather than demonstrated, lymph node origin of most tumor T cells.

In its sample, this clonotype was seen many times. The target antigen is unknown. Breast cancer patients provided tissue from their axillary draining lymph nodes. The germline V gene encodes CDR1 LNHDA and CDR2 SQIVND (reference sequence). Germline trimming cut 8 bases from V and 0 bases from J; bases unmatched to any gene: 13. The CDR3 length is 17 residues. TCRdb recomputed calls from the multiplex PCR reads with MiXCR, one row per CDR3 protein. This repertoire shows some 170,000 distinct CDR3 sequences, approximately 30% found once; its top ten account for 3.8%. The TCR was taken from a female donor with breast cancer. Some clones in this sample may be carry-over from other donors' samples. This chain joins TRBV19 and TRBJ2-7; 10 nucleotides line up with TRBD1. Sequencing was carried out using axillary lymph node tissue. The CDR3 loop reads CASGKPPGTGASYEQYF. As DNA, the CDR3 is TGTGCCAGTGGGAAACCACCCGGGACAGGGGCCTCCTACGAGCAGTACTTC. Based on the CDR3 plus reference TRBV19 and TRBJ2-7, the full variable domain is DGGITQSPKYLFRKEGQNVTLSCEQNLNHDAMYWYRQDPGQGLRLIYYSQIVNDFQKGDIAEGYSVSREKKESFPLTVTSAQKNPTAFYLCASGKPPGTGASYEQYFGPGTRLTVT.